The 11 T cell receptor beta chains below were found in one sample sequenced in a study of T-cell reconstitution after alpha-beta-depleted transplantation in children. The TCRbeta library was prepared with unique molecular identifiers. TCRdb independently ran MiXCR on the PCR reads; one entry per CDR3 protein. The table lists almost 400,000 distinct CDR3 sequences, roughly 21% of them singletons, with 3% to 4.5% in the top ten. The sequences come from PBMCs from the stem cell graft donor, collected from the stem cell graft. The receptors stem from a human donor who donated a stem cell graft to a child with acute myeloid leukemia.

The V call is TRBV10-3, the J call TRBJ2-1; 13 bases are shared with TRBD2. In germline, CDR1 is ENHRY, CDR2 SYGVKD. The trim removed 8 bases at V and 6 bases at J, leaving 4 bases unmatched. The CDR3 consists of 14 residues. The CDR3 DNA sequence: TGTGCCATCTCTGGACTAGCGGGAGCCAATGAGCAGTTCTTC. This translates into CAISGLAGANEQFF.

This clonotype occurred once. This chain uses TRBV25-1 with TRBJ2-1; D is ambiguous. This CDR3 region has 17 residues. The V gene's germline CDR1 is MGHDK and CDR2 SYGVNS. V dropped 6 bases and J dropped 0 bases, with 18 bases sitting between them. The CDR3, as DNA: TGTGCCAGCAGACACAGATTGTCGTGGAGCTCCTACAATGAGCAGTTCTTC. This sequence encodes CASRHRLSWSSYNEQFF.

The sample holds many counts of this clonotype. The gene calls are TRBV12-3 or TRBV12-4 and TRBJ2-5; D remains ambiguous. Trimming took off 2 bases at V and 2 bases at J, with 6 bases between the two ends. This CDR3 has 13 amino acids. CDR3 residues: CASSLRRQETQYF. In DNA form, the CDR3 reads TGTGCCAGCAGTTTACGGCGGCAAGAGACCCAGTACTTC.

This chain links TRBV5-1 with TRBJ2-1; 9 bases match TRBD2. Germline CDR1 and CDR2: SGHRS and YFSETQ. This CDR3 has 15 amino acids. Trimming removed 2 bases from V and 7 bases from J; junction bases left unmatched: 7. CDR3 in amino acids: CASSLGSGSANEQFF. In DNA, the CDR3 is TGCGCCAGCAGCTTAGGTAGCGGGAGTGCAAATGAGCAGTTCTTC. Drawing the rest from reference TRBV5-1 and TRBJ2-1, the complete variable domain is KAGVTQTPRYLIKTRGQQVTLSCSPISGHRSVSWYQQTPGQGLQFLFEYFSETQRNKGNFPGRFSGRQFSNSRSEMNVSTLELGDSALYLCASSLGSGSANEQFFGPGTRLTVL.

This clonotype was counted at least ten times. The chain combines TRBV7-2 with TRBJ2-1; 9 positions match TRBD2. The germline V gene encodes CDR1 SGHTA and CDR2 FQGNSA. The CDR3 is 12 residues long. The ends lost 2 bases at V and 15 bases at J; junction bases unmatched: 5. DNA of the CDR3: TGTGCCAGCAGCTTACTAGCGGGAAACCCGTTCTTC. It yields the protein CASSLLAGNPFF.

This clonotype was seen more than once but under ten times. The chain has TRBV10-1 and TRBJ2-4, with TRBD1 matching 9 bases. The V gene end was trimmed by 8 bases and the J gene end by 8 bases; junction bases not matched to a gene: 1. The CDR3 contains 11 residues. Germline CDR1 is WNHNN and CDR2 is SYGVQD (reference sequence). CDR3 coding DNA: TGCGCCAGCGGGACAGGGTACATTCAGTACTTC. Protein sequence: CASGTGYIQYF.

The chain combines TRBV28 with TRBJ2-7; D remains ambiguous. CDR3 length equals 15 residues. Trimming stripped 7 bases from V and 4 bases from J, with 20 bases between. The germline V gene has CDR1 MDHEN and CDR2 SYDVKM. The CDR3 nucleotides read TGTGCCAGCATCCCTCGTGGTGGTTATAGATACGAGCAGTACTTC. Translating gives CASIPRGGYRYEQYF.

This clonotype was counted only a few times. V is TRBV5-1 and J is TRBJ1-6, with D maybe TRBD1 (5 bases). The CDR3 extends over 18 amino acids. Germline loops: CDR1 SGHRS, CDR2 YFSETQ. Trimming stripped 3 bases from V and 8 bases from J, with 24 bases between. CDR3 DNA sequence: TGCGCCAGCAGCTCTGCACTGGCCGGGACTTTACGGGATTCACCCCTCCACTTT. Residues: CASSSALAGTLRDSPLHF.

This rearrangement joins TRBV20-1 to TRBJ1-1; D is ambiguous. This CDR3 is built from 10 residues. The V end was cut by 2 bases, the J end by 7 bases, with 5 bases between. The V gene's germline CDR1 is DFQATT and CDR2 SNEGSKA (reference sequence). The CDR3, as DNA: TGCAGTGCTAGACGACGTGAAGCTTTCTTT. Protein sequence: CSARRREAFF.

The genes are TRBV7-9 and TRBJ2-7; 7 bases are shared with TRBD2. CDR1 and CDR2 from the germline V gene are SEHNR and FQNEAQ (reference sequence). Losses at the gene ends were 1 base for V and 6 bases for J; bases not matched to a gene: 9. The CDR3 length is 15 residues. The CDR3 DNA follows: TGTGCCAGCAGCTTAGTCTCCGGGAGGAGGGGCGAGCAGTACTTC. Translating gives CASSLVSGRRGEQYF.

The rearrangement links TRBV2 to TRBJ1-1; D unclear. The germline CDR1 and CDR2 sequences are SNHLY and FYNNEI. The CDR3 has 14 residues. The V end was cut by 7 bases, the J end by 1 base, with 13 bases between. The CDR3 DNA follows: TGTGCCAGCATGGCGCTGCTCCCGAACACTGAAGCTTTCTTT. This sequence encodes CASMALLPNTEAFF.